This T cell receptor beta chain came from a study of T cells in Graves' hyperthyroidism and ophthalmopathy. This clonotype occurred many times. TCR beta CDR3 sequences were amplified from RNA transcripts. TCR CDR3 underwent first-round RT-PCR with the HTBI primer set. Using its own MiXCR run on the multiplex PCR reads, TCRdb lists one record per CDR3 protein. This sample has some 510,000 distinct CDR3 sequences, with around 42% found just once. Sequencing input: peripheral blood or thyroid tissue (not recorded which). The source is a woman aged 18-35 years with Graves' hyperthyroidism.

CDR3 DNA sequence: TGTGCCAGCAGTGAAAACAGGAATCAGCCCCAGCATTTT. Residues: CASSENRNQPQHF. V usage is TRBV2 and J usage is TRBJ1-5; perhaps TRBD1 as D (5 bases). The CDR3 contains 13 residues. V lost 2 bases to trimming and J lost 4 bases, with 6 bases between them. Germline V gene sequence: CDR1 SNHLY, CDR2 FYNNEI.